The T cell receptor beta chain under discussion was sequenced for a study of breast tumors, draining lymph nodes, adjacent tissues. Study results and caveats: Tumor TCR diversity was below lymph nodes but above nontumor tissue. Tumor and nontumor repertoires were significantly more similar in luminal-like than in basal-like breast cancer. Data only fit, rather than demonstrated, lymph node origin of most tumor T cells. Most tumor T cells seemingly derive from lymph node, then expand in tumor.

Axillary draining lymph nodes of breast cancer patients supplied the node samples. TCRdb independently ran MiXCR on the multiplex PCR reads; one entry per CDR3 protein. The table records about 180,000 distinct CDR3 sequences, 30% to 35% of them present only once. This clonotype was seen ten or more times. The antigen is not known. The ends lost 4 bases at V and 3 bases at J; junction bases unmatched: 3. This CDR3 spans 14 amino acids. CDR1 is SNHLY and CDR2 is FYNNEI in the germline V gene. The TCR comes from a female donor with breast cancer. Some clones in this sample may be carry-over from other donors' samples. The specimen sequenced was axillary lymph node tissue. The chain joins TRBV2 to TRBJ2-3; 8 bases map to TRBD2. The chain's CDR3 is CASSVGGATDTQYF. The CDR3 nucleotides read TGTGCCAGCAGTGTCGGGGGGGCAACAGATACGCAGTATTTT. The full variable domain, its missing parts supplied by reference TRBV2 and TRBJ2-3, is EPEVTQTPSHQVTQMGQEVILRCVPISNHLYFYWYRQILGQKVEFLVSFYNNEISEKSEIFDDQFSVERPDGSNFTLKIRSTKLEDSAMYFCASSVGGATDTQYFGPGTRLTVL.